This T cell receptor (beta chain) was retrieved from a study of cytomegalovirus exposure and HLA in healthy donors. The study ran its PCR with 60 Vbeta and 13 Jbeta primers. Produced via immunoSEQ multiplex PCR; TCRdb's table is partial and in-frame only. The sample includes 90,000 to 140,000 clones, under 85% of them seen just once. Germline lookup yields CDR1 SNHLY and CDR2 FYNNEI. Trimming shortened V by 5 bases and J by 2 bases, and 5 bases separated the two germline ends. This CDR3 has 12 residues. Sequenced material: PBMCs. The origin of this receptor is a woman aged 40 to 50 in good health and CMV-seropositive. The V gene is TRBV2, the J gene TRBJ2-3; D is ambiguous. CDR3 in DNA: TGTGCCAGCAGTTCCTACACAGATACGCAGTATTTT. Residues: CASSSYTDTQYF.